Presented here are 30 T cell receptor beta chains from one specimen sequenced in a study of blood T cells in healthy people across ages. Through a sample-barcoded 5' primer and a J-beta primer mix, a second PCR was run for roughly 6 to 11 cycles. TCRdb re-analysed the 5' RACE reads in MiXCR, keeping a single row per CDR3 protein. Here the sample spans 1.8 million or so distinct CDR3 sequences, about 39% being singletons. The specimen sequenced was blood. All receptors derive from a human donor in good health.

CDR3 in DNA: TGCGCCAGCACACAGAAACCCGACGGGACAGGATACAATGAGCAGTTCTTC. It specifies CASTQKPDGTGYNEQFF. The chain couples TRBV5-1 to TRBJ2-1, with 8 bases lining up with TRBD1. The CDR3 is 17 amino acids. V was clipped by 6 bases and J by 4 bases; unmatched bases: 15. Germline V lookup: CDR1 SGHRS, CDR2 YFSETQ.

This clonotype was counted only a few times. The genes are TRBV6-1 and TRBJ2-7; D may be TRBD1 (5 bases). The CDR3 totals 17 residues. The V and J ends lost 0 bases and 5 bases respectively, with 20 bases between them. CDR1 is MNHNS and CDR2 is SASEGT in the germline V gene. CDR3 coding DNA: TGTGCCAGCAGTGAAGCCCGTGGGGCCCAGGGCTGGGACGAGCAGTACTTC. It encodes CASSEARGAQGWDEQYF.

J is TRBJ2-1 and V is TRBV3-1, with TRBD1 matching over 8 bases. Germline V gene sequence: CDR1 LGHDT, CDR2 YNNKEL (reference sequence). The length of the CDR3 is 14 residues. V lost 2 bases to trimming and J lost 8 bases; unmatched junction nucleotides: 5. In DNA, the CDR3 is TGTGCCAGCAGCCAAAGGGCGACAGGGGATGAGCAGTTCTTC. It yields the protein CASSQRATGDEQFF.

The V gene is TRBV10-3, the J gene TRBJ2-3; 12 bases are shared with TRBD2. Trimming at V came to 4 bases and at J to 2 bases, leaving 4 bases not matched to a gene. This CDR3 contains 16 residues. Germline V gene sequence: CDR1 ENHRY, CDR2 SYGVKD. This chain's CDR3 is CAISGGLAGTTDTQYF. The CDR3 coding sequence is TGTGCCATCAGTGGAGGACTAGCGGGGACCACAGATACGCAGTATTTT.

This clonotype has ten or more counts. The chain joins TRBV20-1 to TRBJ2-7; the D gene is possibly TRBD1 (6 bases). In germline, CDR1 is DFQATT, CDR2 SNEGSKA (reference sequence). The CDR3 length is 16 residues. Trimming removed 6 bases from V and 3 bases from J, with 24 bases in between. The CDR3 sequence is CSAVGAGVGNNYEQYF. CDR3 nucleotides: TGCAGTGCCGTCGGGGCAGGGGTAGGCAATAACTACGAGCAGTACTTC.

The rearrangement joins TRBV29-1 to TRBJ1-5, with a possible D match to TRBD1 (5 bases). V was pared by 5 bases and J by 2 bases, with 16 bases between. Germline CDR1 reads SQVTM; CDR2 reads ANQGSEA. This CDR3 has 15 residues. CDR3 sequence: CSVSTQVGGNQPQHF. CDR3 DNA: TGCAGCGTTTCAACCCAGGTGGGGGGCAATCAGCCCCAGCATTTT.

V usage is TRBV28 and J usage is TRBJ1-1; TRBD1 matches 7 bases. CDR1 MDHEN and CDR2 SYDVKM come from the germline V gene. With 5 bases clipped from V and 5 bases from J, the junction kept 8 bases outside the gene matches. CDR3 length: 14 residues. Here the CDR3 reads CASSPGTARTEAFF. The CDR3 coding sequence is TGTGCCAGCAGTCCCGGGACAGCAAGAACTGAAGCTTTCTTT.

The chain links TRBV7-2 to TRBJ2-7, with TRBD2 matching over 7 bases. This CDR3 region has 15 residues. Germline CDR1 and CDR2: SGHTA and FQGNSA. The V segment lost 2 bases and the J segment 4 bases; nucleotides outside the gene matches: 8. CDR3 nucleotide sequence: TGTGCCAGCAGCTTATTCCCGGGGGGAAAATACGAGCAGTACTTC. This encodes CASSLFPGGKYEQYF.

The genes are TRBV6-2 or TRBV6-3 and TRBJ1-2; D not resolved. Trimming left V 0 bases short and J 1 base short, with 9 bases between. The CDR3 covers 15 residues. CDR1 is MNHEY, CDR2 SVGEGT, per germline. Here the CDR3 reads CASSYSSRINYGYTF. Written as DNA, the CDR3 is TGTGCCAGCAGTTACTCGAGTAGGATTAACTATGGCTACACCTTC.

This clonotype appeared a few times. The CDR3 region has the DNA TGTGCCAGCAGCTTCCTAACGAGCGGGGACCTCTCCTACGAGCAGTACTTC. Encoded protein: CASSFLTSGDLSYEQYF. This chain connects TRBV7-8 to TRBJ2-7; TRBD2 matches 7 bases. Losses at the gene ends were 3 bases for V and 0 bases for J; bases not matched to a gene: 11. Germline V gives CDR1 SGHVS, CDR2 FQNEAQ. The CDR3 has 17 amino acids.

The V and J genes are TRBV12-3 or TRBV12-4 and TRBJ1-4; TRBD1 matches 9 bases. This CDR3 spans 16 amino acids. The ends lost 0 bases at V and 7 bases at J; junction bases unmatched: 6. The DNA of the CDR3 is TGTGCCAGCAGTTTAGCGGGGGACAGGGATGTTGAAAAACTGTTTTTT. As protein: CASSLAGDRDVEKLFF.

This clonotype appeared a few times. The chain couples TRBV19 to TRBJ2-1; TRBD2 might be the D (5 bases). CDR1 is LNHDA, CDR2 SQIVND, per germline (reference sequence). This CDR3 has 14 amino acids. V lost 7 bases and J lost 7, with 17 bases in between. The chain's CDR3 is CASNVASLVNEQFF. CDR3 DNA: TGTGCCAGTAATGTAGCGAGTTTAGTTAATGAGCAGTTCTTC.

There are a few counts of this clonotype. The chain recombines TRBV5-6 with TRBJ2-5, with 8 bases matching TRBD2. The CDR3 covers 17 residues. Germline CDR1 and CDR2: SGHDT and YYEEEE. After removal of 3 bases from V and 0 bases from J, the junction contained 10 bases not matched to a gene. CDR3 sequence (DNA): TGTGCCAGCAGCTCAAAACAACTAGCGGCTCACCAAGAGACCCAGTACTTC. This gives the protein CASSSKQLAAHQETQYF.

V is TRBV4-3 and J is TRBJ2-1; 10 nucleotides align to TRBD1. The ends lost 6 bases at V and 8 bases at J; junction bases unmatched: 7. This CDR3 is built from 14 residues. CDR1 and CDR2 from the germline V gene are LGHNA and YSLEER. The CDR3 DNA sequence: TGCGCCAGCAGACGGACAGGGGGAGGATATGAGCAGTTCTTC. Translating gives CASRRTGGGYEQFF.

The CDR3 DNA reads as TGCGCCAGCAGCCAAGATTTAGGGATCCGGTACAATGAGCAGTTCTTC. This gives the protein CASSQDLGIRYNEQFF. The chain is built from TRBV4-3 and TRBJ2-1; D remains ambiguous. Germline V gene sequence: CDR1 LGHNA, CDR2 YSLEER. The CDR3 length is 16 residues. Trimming took off 0 bases at V and 4 bases at J, with 13 bases between the two ends.

V is TRBV7-9 and J is TRBJ2-1; 8 bases agree with TRBD2. The J call is doubtful: the DNA matches TRBJ2-7 better. The V gene's germline CDR1 is SEHNR and CDR2 FQNEAQ (reference sequence). The length of the CDR3 is 18 residues. The CDR3 spells CASSSSGTRIRSYNEQYF. CDR3 DNA: TGTGCCAGCAGTTCTTCCGGGACTAGGATACGCTCCTACAATGAGCAGTACTTC.

Only a few counts were recorded for this clonotype. The rearrangement joins TRBV14 to TRBJ2-4; a possible D gene is TRBD1 (5 bases). The DNA end lines up better with TRBJ2-7; the J call may be wrong. This CDR3 comprises 15 residues. CDR1 and CDR2 from the germline V gene are SGHDN and FVKESK. Here the CDR3 reads CASSPLGHVSYEQYF. CDR3 DNA: TGTGCCAGCAGCCCCTTAGGACACGTCTCCTACGAGCAGTACTTC.

In its sample, this clonotype was seen a few times. This chain links TRBV12-3 or TRBV12-4 with TRBJ1-5, with 7 bases aligning to TRBD1. V was clipped by 2 bases and J by 7 bases; unmatched bases: 5. There are 14 residues in the CDR3. The CDR3: CASSLRGPWQPQHF. The CDR3 nucleotides read TGTGCCAGCAGTTTAAGGGGGCCATGGCAGCCCCAGCATTTT.

A few counts support this clonotype. The genes are TRBV7-9 and TRBJ2-1; unclear D gene. Germline assignment: CDR1 SEHNR and CDR2 FQNEAQ (reference sequence). V lost 8 bases and J 0 bases, leaving 11 bases between the germline ends. This CDR3 is built from 14 residues. CDR3 amino acids: CASRRQSSYNEQFF. CDR3 bases: TGTGCCAGCCGCCGGCAGTCCTCCTACAATGAGCAGTTCTTC. Using reference TRBV7-9 and TRBJ2-1 for the parts outside the CDR3, the full variable domain is DTGVSQNPRHKITKRGQNVTFRCDPISEHNRLYWYRQTLGQGPEFLTYFQNEAQLEKSRLLSDRFSAERPKGSFSTLEIQRTEQGDSAMYLCASRRQSSYNEQFFGPGTRLTVL.

The rearrangement links TRBV5-1 to TRBJ2-5; 12 nucleotides line up with TRBD2. V gave up 4 bases and J gave up 1 base; unmatched junction bases: 5. Per germline, CDR1 SGHRS and CDR2 YFSETQ. CDR3 length: 16 amino acids. In DNA form, the CDR3 reads TGCGCCAGCAGCCCCAGACTAGCGGGGGTCCAAGAGACCCAGTACTTC. Protein: CASSPRLAGVQETQYF.

This clonotype was observed a few times. This sequence joins TRBV9 and TRBJ2-7, with D perhaps TRBD1 (6 bases). The germline V and J ends were trimmed by 2 bases and 5 bases, with 11 bases remaining between them. Germline lookup yields CDR1 SGDLS and CDR2 YYNGEE. This CDR3 has 13 residues. The CDR3, as DNA: TGTGCCAGCAGCGTGACAGGTACCCACGAGCAGTACTTC. Its translation: CASSVTGTHEQYF.

This clonotype was seen a handful of times. The chain links TRBV6-5 to TRBJ1-6; 9 nucleotides agree with TRBD1. With V trimmed by 6 bases and J by 6 bases, 9 bases remained unmatched. This CDR3 comprises 16 residues. The germline CDR1 and CDR2 sequences are MNHEY and SVGAGI. CDR3: CASSAGTGYGNSPLHF. Here the CDR3 DNA reads TGTGCCAGCAGCGCCGGGACAGGGTATGGTAATTCACCCCTCCACTTT.

The rearrangement uses TRBV12-3 or TRBV12-4 and TRBJ2-2, with D possibly TRBD2 on 6 matching bases. Deletions cut 6 bases from V and 6 bases from J, with 14 bases between. The CDR3 is made up of 14 amino acids. The CDR3 bases are TGTGCCAGCAGCCTACCCTGGGGGGCCGGGGAGCTGTTTTTT. Translating gives CASSLPWGAGELFF.

Points on this clonotype: Germline and junction disagree at one end, which may indicate a read error. V gene TRBV12-3 or TRBV12-4 combines with J gene TRBJ2-1; the D gene is possibly TRBD1 (6 bases). The CDR3 contains 14 residues. CDR3 sequence (DNA): TGTGCCTGCAGCACCGGACAGTCATCCAATGAGCAGTTCTTC. Amino acid sequence: CACSTGQSSNEQFF.

The sample holds many counts of this clonotype. This chain joins TRBV4-2 and TRBJ2-7; possibly TRBD1 for D (5 bases). V lost 0 bases, J lost 6 bases, and 9 bases lay in between. This CDR3 has 13 amino acids. Germline assignment: CDR1 LGHNA and CDR2 YNFKEQ. In DNA form, the CDR3 reads TGTGCCAGCAGCCAAGACAGGGCTAGCGAGCAGTACTTC. This translates into CASSQDRASEQYF.

J is TRBJ2-1 and V is TRBV3-1, with TRBD1 as a possible D gene (5 bases). Per the germline V gene, CDR1 is LGHDT and CDR2 is YNNKEL (reference sequence). The CDR3 runs 16 residues. Trimming cost V 1 base and J 7 bases, with 17 bases left between them. CDR3 amino acids: CASSQVRSWGRNEQFF. The CDR3 nucleotides read TGTGCCAGCAGCCAAGTCAGGTCTTGGGGCCGAAATGAGCAGTTCTTC.

This clonotype was counted ten times or more. The genes are TRBV5-1 and TRBJ2-5; D is ambiguous. From germline, CDR1 is SGHRS and CDR2 YFSETQ. The length of the CDR3 is 13 residues. V lost 3 bases to trimming and J lost 4 bases, with 10 bases between them. This CDR3 reads CASSSEFGETQYF. CDR3 DNA sequence: TGCGCCAGCAGCTCGGAGTTCGGAGAGACCCAGTACTTC.

The CDR3: CASRDRGVRVSGANVLTF. In nucleotides, the CDR3 is TGTGCCAGCAGGGACAGGGGGGTGAGGGTCTCTGGGGCCAACGTCCTGACTTTC. This chain uses TRBV12-3 or TRBV12-4 with TRBJ2-6, with TRBD1 matching 10 bases. The V segment lost 6 bases and the J segment 0 bases; nucleotides outside the gene matches: 8. CDR3 length equals 18 residues.

This clonotype was counted only a few times. The chain employs TRBV3-1 and TRBJ2-4; either TRBD1 or TRBD2 may supply D (5 bases each). TRBJ2-7 matches the DNA end more closely, so the J call is doubtful. This CDR3 has 14 residues. Per the germline V gene, CDR1 is LGHDT and CDR2 is YNNKEL (reference sequence). CDR3 nucleotide sequence: TGTGCCAGCAGCCAAGAAGACCGGGGCTCCGAGCAGTACTTC. Amino acid sequence: CASSQEDRGSEQYF.

The V and J genes are TRBV4-3 and TRBJ2-7, with TRBD1 as a possible D gene (6 bases). The CDR3 is made up of 13 amino acids. Trimming shortened V by 3 bases and J by 6 bases, and 12 bases separated the two germline ends. Germline CDR1 is LGHNA and CDR2 is YSLEER. CDR3 residues: CASSQTQGSEQYF. The CDR3 DNA sequence: TGCGCCAGCAGCCAGACTCAGGGGAGCGAGCAGTACTTC.